Each of the 27 T cell receptor beta chains below was sequenced from the same sample in a study of response to subunit inactivated influenza vaccine. TCRdb independently ran MiXCR on the RT-PCR reads; one entry per CDR3 protein. The sample gives about 700,000 distinct CDR3 sequences, approximately 14% of which show up once; about 9.9% is in the top ten. The specimen was PBMCs from blood, collected 12 days after vaccination. The origin of the receptors is a man aged 45-65 years who received an inactivated influenza vaccine.

J is TRBJ2-7 and V is TRBV20-1; 7 nucleotides agree with TRBD2. V lost 6 bases to trimming and J lost 0 bases; unmatched junction nucleotides: 17. The CDR3 is 17 amino acids. Germline V lookup: CDR1 DFQATT, CDR2 SNEGSKA (reference sequence). CDR3 sequence: CSALFLAERGISYEQYF. The DNA for the CDR3 is TGCAGTGCGTTGTTCCTAGCGGAGAGGGGAATCTCCTACGAGCAGTACTTC.

Remarks on this clonotype: One end of the junction varies from germline; a read error may be responsible. This sequence joins TRBV20-1 and TRBJ2-1, with D possibly being TRBD2 (7 bases). Germline V CDR1 and CDR2: DFQATT, SNEGSKA (reference sequence). There are 14 residues in the CDR3. CDR3 nucleotide sequence: TGCAATGCTAGATCCGCGGGGGCATACAATGAGCAGTTCTTC. As protein: CNARSAGAYNEQFF.

The chain links TRBV5-1 to TRBJ2-3; unclear D gene. The CDR3 length is 14 residues. CDR1 SGHRS and CDR2 YFSETQ come from the germline V gene. V shed 5 bases and J shed 0 bases, with 10 bases lying between them. The CDR3 reads CASSTQSSTDTQYF. The CDR3 bases are TGCGCCAGCAGTACCCAGAGTAGCACAGATACGCAGTATTTT.

This chain joins TRBV29-1 and TRBJ2-7; a weak D match, TRBD2 (6 bases). V lost 4 bases, J lost 4 bases, and 14 bases lay in between. The CDR3 contains 13 residues. Per the germline V gene, CDR1 is SQVTM and CDR2 is ANQGSEA. CDR3 sequence (DNA): TGCAGCGTTGGGGAGGACACCTATTACGAGCAGTACTTC. Translation gives CSVGEDTYYEQYF.

The chain carries TRBV7-2 and TRBJ1-2; 9 bases match TRBD1. The CDR3 runs to 14 residues. Germline V gene data show CDR1 as SGHTA and CDR2 as FQGNSA. Trimming took 1 base from V and 5 from J; bases not matched to a gene: 2. The CDR3 coding sequence is TGTGCCAGCAGCTTAGAACAGGGGGCGTATGGCTACACCTTC. It is translated as CASSLEQGAYGYTF. Using reference TRBV7-2 and TRBJ1-2 for the parts outside the CDR3, the full variable domain is GAGVSQSPSNKVTEKGKDVELRCDPISGHTALYWYRQSLGQGLEFLIYFQGNSAPDKSGLPSDRFSAERTGGSVSTLTIQRTQQEDSAVYLCASSLEQGAYGYTFGSGTRLTVV.

The rearrangement links TRBV7-8 to TRBJ2-3, with 12 bases matching TRBD2. Germline V gives CDR1 SGHVS, CDR2 FQNEAQ. The CDR3 has 16 residues. V dropped 6 bases and J dropped 0; count of bases not matched to a gene: 4. The CDR3 sequence is CASRAGTSGSTDTQYF. The CDR3 coding sequence is TGTGCCAGCAGGGCCGGGACTAGCGGGAGCACAGATACGCAGTATTTT.

This clonotype was recorded a few times. The J gene is TRBJ2-5, the V gene TRBV12-3 or TRBV12-4, with 11 nucleotides matching TRBD1. The ends lost 9 bases at V and 1 base at J; junction bases unmatched: 7. CDR3 length equals 15 residues. As DNA, the CDR3 is TGTGCCAGTCGGAAGGGACAGGGGGTCCAAGAGACCCAGTACTTC. Translating it yields CASRKGQGVQETQYF.

This clonotype was found a few times. V gene TRBV7-2 combines with J gene TRBJ1-5; D gene unclear. The CDR3 runs to 16 residues. The V gene's germline CDR1 is SGHTA and CDR2 FQGNSA. V was clipped by 2 bases and J by 6 bases, with 17 bases between them. CDR3 residues: CASSLSGQVSAQPQHF. The CDR3 DNA reads TGTGCCAGCAGCTTATCCGGGCAGGTGTCTGCTCAGCCCCAGCATTTT. Combining the CDR3 with reference TRBV7-2 and TRBJ1-5 gives the whole variable domain GAGVSQSPSNKVTEKGKDVELRCDPISGHTALYWYRQSLGQGLEFLIYFQGNSAPDKSGLPSDRFSAERTGGSVSTLTIQRTQQEDSAVYLCASSLSGQVSAQPQHFGDGTRLSIL.

This clonotype was detected only a few times. The chain combines TRBV11-1 with TRBJ1-5; D may be TRBD1 (6 bases). The V and J ends lost 4 bases and 5 bases respectively, with 24 bases between them. The CDR3 runs to 18 residues. Germline CDR1 reads SGHAT; CDR2 reads FQDESV (reference sequence). Here the CDR3 reads CASSSLAVQGLPDQPQHF. CDR3 DNA sequence: TGTGCCAGCAGCTCCCTAGCCGTACAGGGCCTACCGGATCAGCCCCAGCATTTT.

V and J are TRBV29-1 and TRBJ2-5, with TRBD2 matching 7 bases. The germline gives CDR1 SQVTM, CDR2 ANQGSEA. Trimming at V came to 3 bases and at J to 5 bases, leaving 9 bases not matched to a gene. The CDR3 is 14 amino acids. The CDR3, as DNA: TGCAGCGTTGATAGGGCAGGGAGGGAGGAGACCCAGTACTTC. Residues: CSVDRAGREETQYF.

The CDR3: CSASLAGAMVEQFF. In DNA, the CDR3 is TGCAGCGCCTCACTAGCGGGAGCAATGGTTGAGCAGTTCTTC. V is TRBV29-1 and J is TRBJ2-1, with TRBD2 matching over 11 bases. Per the germline V gene, CDR1 is SQVTM and CDR2 is ANQGSEA. Trimming at V came to 7 bases and at J to 9 bases, leaving 11 bases not matched to a gene. The CDR3 spans 14 residues.

In this sample, this clonotype turned up a few times. V usage is TRBV20-1 and J usage is TRBJ2-3; TRBD1 aligns across 7 bases. The CDR3 sequence is 16 residues long. V lost 5 bases to trimming and J lost 4 bases; unmatched junction nucleotides: 15. CDR1 is DFQATT, CDR2 SNEGSKA, per germline (reference sequence). In nucleotides, the CDR3 is TGCAGTGCTCTCCGAAGTCACAGGGGATTATCAGATACGCAGTATTTT. Protein product: CSALRSHRGLSDTQYF.

This clonotype was counted a few times. V is TRBV12-3 or TRBV12-4 and J is TRBJ1-1; TRBD1 might be the D (5 bases). V shed 6 bases and J shed 4 bases, with 15 bases lying between them. CDR3 size: 14 residues. CDR3 region: CASSRGHRVTEAFF. In DNA, the CDR3 is TGTGCCAGCAGCCGCGGACACCGGGTCACTGAAGCTTTCTTT.

A few counts support this clonotype. The gene calls are TRBV20-1 and TRBJ2-7; possible D gene TRBD1, 5 bases. Germline CDR1 and CDR2: DFQATT and SNEGSKA (reference sequence). The V and J ends lost 3 bases and 0 bases respectively, with 12 bases between them. This CDR3 region has 14 residues. CDR3 sequence reads: CSASRAMSSYEQYF. The DNA of the CDR3 is TGCAGTGCTAGCAGGGCCATGAGCTCCTACGAGCAGTACTTC.

The rearrangement links TRBV6-5 to TRBJ2-7, with 13 bases that match TRBD2. There are 16 residues in the CDR3. V gave up 5 bases and J gave up 3 bases; unmatched junction bases: 7. Germline loops: CDR1 MNHEY, CDR2 SVGAGI. In nucleotides, the CDR3 is TGTGCCAGCAGTAACGGACTAGCGGGAGCCTACTACGAGCAGTACTTC. It is translated as CASSNGLAGAYYEQYF.

DNA for the CDR3: TGTGCCATCAGTGAGCCGGACAGGGGCCGGACAGATACGCAGTATTTT. Translated, it gives CAISEPDRGRTDTQYF. The chain is built from TRBV10-3 and TRBJ2-3, with 9 positions matching TRBD1. V lost 2 bases to trimming and J lost 3 bases; unmatched junction nucleotides: 6. This CDR3 is built from 16 residues. Germline V gene sequence: CDR1 ENHRY, CDR2 SYGVKD.

The V gene is TRBV7-9, the J gene TRBJ2-7; maybe TRBD1 (6 bases). CDR1 and CDR2 from the germline V gene are SEHNR and FQNEAQ (reference sequence). The CDR3 consists of 16 residues. V was shortened by 3 bases and J by 6 bases, with 21 bases between the two germline ends. The CDR3 nucleotides are TGTGCCAGCAGCTTGGGAACCGGGACAAGGAACTCCGAGCAGTACTTC. It is translated as CASSLGTGTRNSEQYF. The variable domain in full, completed from reference TRBV7-9 and TRBJ2-7, reads DTGVSQNPRHKITKRGQNVTFRCDPISEHNRLYWYRQTLGQGPEFLTYFQNEAQLEKSRLLSDRFSAERPKGSFSTLEIQRTEQGDSAMYLCASSLGTGTRNSEQYFGPGTRLTVT.

The chain recombines TRBV6-2 or TRBV6-3 with TRBJ2-1; TRBD1 is a possible D gene (6 bases). V lost 2 bases and J 2 bases, leaving 19 bases between the germline ends. The V gene's germline CDR1 is MNHEY and CDR2 SVGEGT. The CDR3 is made up of 18 amino acids. The CDR3 nucleotides read TGTGCCAGCAGTTACCTAAACGATTTTGGGACAACCTACAATGAGCAGTTCTTC. As protein: CASSYLNDFGTTYNEQFF.

The V and J genes are TRBV11-1 and TRBJ2-6, with TRBD2 identical over 7 bases. The V gene's germline CDR1 is SGHAT and CDR2 FQDESV (reference sequence). V trimming: 0 bases; J trimming: 0 bases; junction bases outside the gene matches: 8. The CDR3 is 19 residues long. The CDR3 nucleotides are TGTGCCAGCAGCTTAGCGGGTCCGGGAGGAACCTCTGGGGCCAACGTCCTGACTTTC. This gives the protein CASSLAGPGGTSGANVLTF.

This clonotype was recorded many times. The rearrangement joins TRBV12-3 or TRBV12-4 to TRBJ2-3; TRBD2 matches at 14 bases. This CDR3 is 17 amino acids long. V was clipped by 6 bases and J by 4 bases; unmatched bases: 9. CDR3 sequence reads: CASSLGLAGGVADTQYF. The CDR3, as DNA: TGTGCCAGCAGCCTAGGACTAGCGGGGGGAGTAGCAGATACGCAGTATTTT.

The table lists this clonotype with a few counts. The genes are TRBV7-2 and TRBJ2-5; 11 nucleotides line up with TRBD1. The CDR3 has 16 residues. V lost 7 bases and J lost 6; bases outside the gene matches: 13. Germline V gives CDR1 SGHTA, CDR2 FQGNSA. CDR3 sequence (DNA): TGTGCCAGCACCCTTAACCCCGGGACAGGGGGAAAGACCCAGTACTTC. This translates into CASTLNPGTGGKTQYF.

The V gene is TRBV7-9, the J gene TRBJ1-3; no reliable D call. V was clipped by 5 bases and J by 1 base, with 18 bases between them. The length of the CDR3 is 17 residues. The germline CDR1 and CDR2 sequences are SEHNR and FQNEAQ (reference sequence). The CDR3 sequence: CASSARVRRGSGNTIYF. CDR3 sequence (DNA): TGTGCCAGCAGCGCAAGGGTACGACGGGGATCTGGAAACACCATATATTTT.

This chain joins TRBV29-1 and TRBJ2-1; possible D gene TRBD2, 6 bases. The V gene's germline CDR1 is SQVTM and CDR2 ANQGSEA. CDR3 length: 15 residues. The V end was cut by 0 bases, the J end by 2 bases, with 11 bases between. The CDR3 sequence: CSVEDPGGAYNEQFF. The DNA for the CDR3 is TGCAGCGTTGAAGATCCTGGAGGGGCCTACAATGAGCAGTTCTTC.

The CDR3 loop is CASSRSTGGYEQYF. As DNA, the CDR3 is TGCGCCAGCAGCCGCAGTACAGGGGGCTACGAGCAGTACTTC. The genes are TRBV5-1 and TRBJ2-7; 8 positions match TRBD1. The germline V gene encodes CDR1 SGHRS and CDR2 YFSETQ. J was trimmed by 3 bases and V by 4 bases; bases with no gene match: 6. The CDR3 spans 14 residues.

V and J are TRBV5-1 and TRBJ1-4; no reliable D call. Trimming took 0 bases from V and 5 from J, leaving 8 bases between them. Germline-derived CDR1 and CDR2 are SGHRS and YFSETQ. The CDR3 loop spans 14 amino acids. The CDR3 nucleotides are TGCGCCAGCAGCTTGGCCAGCCTCAATGAAAAACTGTTTTTT. It encodes CASSLASLNEKLFF.

This chain joins TRBV20-1 and TRBJ2-7; D is possibly TRBD1 (6 bases). V lost 5 bases and J 5 bases, leaving 13 bases between the germline ends. The CDR3 has 12 amino acids. Germline loops: CDR1 DFQATT, CDR2 SNEGSKA (reference sequence). The CDR3 DNA follows: TGCAGTGCTCGAAACCAGGGGAACGAGCAGTACTTC. This translates into CSARNQGNEQYF.

The rearrangement uses TRBV7-9 and TRBJ2-7; possible D gene TRBD1, 6 bases. Trimming left V 1 base short and J 3 bases short, with 13 bases between. The CDR3 has 15 residues. The germline V gene encodes CDR1 SEHNR and CDR2 FQNEAQ (reference sequence). The CDR3 loop reads CASSLGGGHFYEQYF. The CDR3 DNA is TGTGCCAGCAGCTTAGGAGGGGGACACTTCTACGAGCAGTACTTC.